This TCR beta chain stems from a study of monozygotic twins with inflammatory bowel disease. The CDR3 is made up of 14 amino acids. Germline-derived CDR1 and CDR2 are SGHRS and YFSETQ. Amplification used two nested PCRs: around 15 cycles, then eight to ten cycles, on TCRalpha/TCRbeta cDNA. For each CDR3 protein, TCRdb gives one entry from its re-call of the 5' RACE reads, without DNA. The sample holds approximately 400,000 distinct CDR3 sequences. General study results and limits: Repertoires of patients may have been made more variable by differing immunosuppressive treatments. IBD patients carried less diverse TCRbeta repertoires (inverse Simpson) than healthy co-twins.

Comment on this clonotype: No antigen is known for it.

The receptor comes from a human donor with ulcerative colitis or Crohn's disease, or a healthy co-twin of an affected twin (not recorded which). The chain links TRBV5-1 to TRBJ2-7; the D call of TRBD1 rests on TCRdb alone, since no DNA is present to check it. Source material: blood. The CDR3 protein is CASSRQSGGNEQYF.